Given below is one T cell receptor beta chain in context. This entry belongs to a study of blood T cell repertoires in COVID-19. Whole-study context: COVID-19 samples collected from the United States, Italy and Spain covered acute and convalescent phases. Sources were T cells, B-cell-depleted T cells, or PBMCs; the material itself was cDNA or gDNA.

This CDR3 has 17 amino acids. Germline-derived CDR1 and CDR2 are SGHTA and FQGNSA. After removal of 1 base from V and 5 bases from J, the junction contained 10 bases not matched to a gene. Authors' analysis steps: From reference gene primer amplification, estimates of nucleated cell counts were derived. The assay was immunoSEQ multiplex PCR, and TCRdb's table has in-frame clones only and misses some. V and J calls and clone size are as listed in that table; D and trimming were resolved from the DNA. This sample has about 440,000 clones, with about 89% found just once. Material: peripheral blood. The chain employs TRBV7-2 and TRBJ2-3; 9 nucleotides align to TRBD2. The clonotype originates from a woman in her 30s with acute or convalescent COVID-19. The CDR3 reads CASSLDDVSGGIDTQYF. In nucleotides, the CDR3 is TGTGCCAGCAGCTTAGACGATGTTAGCGGGGGCATAGATACGCAGTATTTT.